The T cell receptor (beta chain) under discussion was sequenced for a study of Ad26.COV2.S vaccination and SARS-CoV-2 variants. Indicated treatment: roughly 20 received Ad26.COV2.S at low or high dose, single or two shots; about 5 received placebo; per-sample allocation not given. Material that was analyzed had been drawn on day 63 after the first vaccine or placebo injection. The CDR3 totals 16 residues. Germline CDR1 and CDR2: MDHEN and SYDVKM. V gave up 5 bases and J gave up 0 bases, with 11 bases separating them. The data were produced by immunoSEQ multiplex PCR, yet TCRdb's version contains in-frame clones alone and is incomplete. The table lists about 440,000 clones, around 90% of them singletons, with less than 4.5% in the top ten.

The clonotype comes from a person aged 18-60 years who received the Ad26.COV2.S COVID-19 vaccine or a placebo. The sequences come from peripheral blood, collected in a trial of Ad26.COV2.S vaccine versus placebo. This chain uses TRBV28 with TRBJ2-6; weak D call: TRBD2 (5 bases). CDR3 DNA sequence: TGTGCCAGCAGTCCGACGGGGTTCTCTGGGGCCAACGTCCTGACTTTC. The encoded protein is CASSPTGFSGANVLTF. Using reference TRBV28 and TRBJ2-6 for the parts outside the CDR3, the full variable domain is DVKVTQSSRYLVKRTGEKVFLECVQDMDHENMFWYRQDPGLGLRLIYFSYDVKMKEKGDIPEGYSVSREKKERFSLILESASTNQTSMYLCASSPTGFSGANVLTFGAGSRLTVL.